The clone carrying this T cell receptor (beta chain) was counted only a few times. Sequencing targeted expressed TCRB transcripts, as all isolated RNA had been reverse transcribed. Only in-frame clones appear in the TCRdb table, and some are missing; sequencing was by immunoSEQ multiplex PCR. The sample has over 120,000 clones; 10% are singletons. This record belongs to a study of beta chain features in type 1 diabetes. Germline V gene lookup returns CDR1 SGHNT and CDR2 YYREEE (reference sequence). V lost 0 bases and J lost 4, with 5 bases in between. The CDR3 totals 13 residues. The source of this sequence is a man between 18 and 29 years old in good health. The chain couples TRBV5-4 to TRBJ2-1; D gene unclear. Sample: naive CD4+ T cells from blood. The chain's CDR3 is CASSLGTYNEQFF. DNA of the CDR3: TGTGCCAGCAGCTTGGGAACTTACAATGAGCAGTTCTTC.